The sequence of this TCR beta chain was determined in a study of breast tumors, draining lymph nodes, adjacent tissues. This clonotype came up many times. Samples came from axillary lymph nodes draining the breast cancer. TCRdb reprocessed the multiplex PCR reads with MiXCR, giving one entry per CDR3 protein. The data show about 100,000 distinct CDR3 sequences, 21% seen once. The sequencing sample was made of axillary lymph node tissue. The clonotype was recovered from a female donor with breast cancer. Some clones in this sample may be carry-over from other donors' samples.

The CDR3 DNA follows: TGTGCCAGCAGACGGGGGGGCGGGTGGCAAGAGACCCAGTACTTC. Amino acid sequence: CASRRGGGWQETQYF. V is TRBV2 and J is TRBJ2-5; 8 bases map to TRBD2. CDR1 SNHLY and CDR2 FYNNEI come from the germline V gene. V gave up 6 bases and J gave up 2 bases; unmatched junction bases: 8. This CDR3 spans 15 amino acids.